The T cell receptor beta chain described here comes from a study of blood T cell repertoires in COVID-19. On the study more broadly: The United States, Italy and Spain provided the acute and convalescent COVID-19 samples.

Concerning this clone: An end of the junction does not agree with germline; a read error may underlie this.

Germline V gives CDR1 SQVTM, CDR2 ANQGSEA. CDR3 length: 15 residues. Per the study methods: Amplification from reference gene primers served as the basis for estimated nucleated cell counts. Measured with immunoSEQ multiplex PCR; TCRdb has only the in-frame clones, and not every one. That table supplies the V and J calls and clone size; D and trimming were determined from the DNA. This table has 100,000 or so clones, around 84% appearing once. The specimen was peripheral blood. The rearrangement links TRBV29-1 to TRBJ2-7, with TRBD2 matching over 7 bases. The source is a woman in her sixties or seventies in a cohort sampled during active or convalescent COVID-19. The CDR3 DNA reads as TGCAGCGCTGAATCGCGAAGCGGGGCCGTCTACGAGCAGTACTTC. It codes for CSAESRSGAVYEQYF.